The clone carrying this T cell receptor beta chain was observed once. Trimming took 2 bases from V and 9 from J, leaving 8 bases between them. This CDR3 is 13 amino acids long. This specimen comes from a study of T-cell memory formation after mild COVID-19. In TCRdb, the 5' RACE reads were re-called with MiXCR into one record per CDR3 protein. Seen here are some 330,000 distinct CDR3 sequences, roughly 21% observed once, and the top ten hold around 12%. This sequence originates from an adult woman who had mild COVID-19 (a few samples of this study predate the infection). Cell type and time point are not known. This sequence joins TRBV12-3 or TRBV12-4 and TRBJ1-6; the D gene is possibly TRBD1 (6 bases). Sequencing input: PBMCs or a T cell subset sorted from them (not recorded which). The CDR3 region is CASSLQGFSPLHF. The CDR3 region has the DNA TGTGCCAGCAGTTTACAGGGGTTTTCACCCCTCCACTTT.